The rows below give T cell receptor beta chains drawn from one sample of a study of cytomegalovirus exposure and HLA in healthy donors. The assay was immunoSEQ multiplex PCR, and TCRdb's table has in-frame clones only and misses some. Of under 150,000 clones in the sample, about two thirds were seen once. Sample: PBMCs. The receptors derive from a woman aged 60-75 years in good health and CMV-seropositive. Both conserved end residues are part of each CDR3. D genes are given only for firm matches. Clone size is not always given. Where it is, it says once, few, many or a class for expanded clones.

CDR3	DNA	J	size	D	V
CASSLIRPQHF	TGTGCCAGCAGCCTCATTAGGCCCCAGCATTTT	TRBJ1-5	few	.	TRBV5-8
CASSEALIEPLHF	TGTGCCAGCAGTGAAGCGCTCATAGAGCCCCTCCACTTT	TRBJ1-6	.	.	TRBV6-1
CASSPRSRSMNTEAFF	TGTGCCAGTAGCCCCCGGTCGAGGAGCATGAACACTGAAGCTTTCTTT	TRBJ1-1	.	.	TRBV19
CATSRGRDTEAFF	TGTGCCACCAGCAGAGGGCGGGACACTGAAGCTTTCTTT	TRBJ1-1	.	.	TRBV15
CASSMQADYGYTF	TGTGCCAGTAGTATGCAGGCAGACTATGGCTACACCTTC	TRBJ1-2	.	.	TRBV19
CASSLEQGTGEQYF	TGCGCCAGCAGCTTGGAACAGGGGACGGGCGAGCAGTACTTC	TRBJ2-7	.	TRBD1	TRBV5-1
CASSNEGVRTEAFF	TGTGCCAGCTCAAACGAGGGGGTACGGACTGAAGCTTTCTTT	TRBJ1-1	.	.	TRBV18
CASSPRPGNYEQYF	TGTGCCAGCAGTCCTCGGCCGGGGAACTACGAGCAGTACTTC	TRBJ2-7	few	.	TRBV6-5
CASSLGRVGEQYF	TGTGCCAGCAGCTTGGGCAGGGTCGGGGAGCAGTACTTC	TRBJ2-7	few	.	TRBV7-2
CASSEHTGPGELFF	TGTGCCAGCAGTGAGCATACAGGTCCCGGGGAGCTGTTTTTT	TRBJ2-2	.	.	TRBV25-1
CASRAGGGYEQYF	TGTGCCAGCAGAGCCGGGGGGGGCTACGAGCAGTACTTC	TRBJ2-7	.	TRBD2	TRBV6-5